This TCR beta chain was observed in a study of shared clonotypes between healthy human individuals. Study-level information: Three CD4 naive, three CD4 memory, two CD8 naive and one CD8 memory plate were used per donor. Whole-study findings and limits: A generally larger estimated richness was seen in naive subsets than in memory subsets. The small donor group covered limited genetic and exposure diversity. Rarefaction exposed incomplete sorted-subset sequencing despite large depth.

Only CD45RO-negative cells positively selected for CCR7 counted as naive CD8 cells, so terminally differentiated effector memory CD45RA+ cells were excluded. This clone was found once. Antigen unknown. The data were produced by immunoSEQ multiplex PCR, yet TCRdb's version contains in-frame clones alone and is incomplete. The table includes about 590,000 clones, 95% detected once. The sequence was obtained from a woman between 25 and 40 years old in good health. The sample consisted of naive CD8+ T cells sorted from blood.

CDR3 loop: CASSLGSGYYEQYF. As DNA, the CDR3 is TGTGCCAGCAGCCTGGGGAGCGGATACTACGAGCAGTACTTC. The rearrangement uses TRBV11-2 and TRBJ2-7, with D possibly being TRBD2 (5 bases). V gave up 5 bases and J gave up 3 bases, with 14 bases separating them. From germline, CDR1 is SGHAT and CDR2 FQNNGV. The CDR3 sequence is 14 residues long.